Listed below are T cell receptor beta chains from one sample, sequenced in a study of cytomegalovirus exposure and HLA in healthy donors. Clones were sequenced by immunoSEQ multiplex PCR, and TCRdb holds only the in-frame ones, with some missing. The sample gives roughly 60,000 clones, 91% of which show up once; about 2% is in the top ten. Sequenced material: PBMCs. Receptor source: a young woman in good health and CMV-seronegative. Each CDR3 is given with its conserved first and last residue. D genes are given only for firm matches. A row's size may be missing; if present it is once, few, many or a size class.

D gene,V gene,clone size,J gene,CDR3 DNA,CDR3 protein
-,TRBV6-5,-,TRBJ2-1,TGTGCCAGCAGCCCCAGGGGAGCTGGGCCCAATGAGCAGTTCTTC,CASSPRGAGPNEQFF
-,TRBV15,-,TRBJ1-2,TGTGCCACCAGCAGCAACACAGCTAACTATGGCTACACCTTC,CATSSNTANYGYTF
TRBD1,TRBV29-1,-,TRBJ2-1,TGCAGCGTTGAAGACCCCACCACAGGGGGAGGAGGGAATGAGCAGTTCTTC,CSVEDPTTGGGGNEQFF
-,TRBV20-1,few,TRBJ2-3,TGCAGTGCGAGAGGAGTAACTACGCAGTATTTT,CSARGVTTQYF
-,TRBV28,-,TRBJ1-4,TGTGCCAGCGCGGGACTTAATAAAAAACTGTTTTTT,CASAGLNKKLFF
TRBD2,TRBV28,-,TRBJ2-1,TGTGCCAGCAGTTTATCCGCGAGCGGGATAGGTGAGCAGTTCTTC,CASSLSASGIGEQFF
-,TRBV14,-,TRBJ2-5,TGTGCCAGCAGCCACGGGGAGACCCAGTACTTC,CASSHGETQYF
TRBD1,TRBV6-1,-,TRBJ1-2,TGTGCCAGCAGTGAACAAACGGGACAGGACTATGGCTACACCTTC,CASSEQTGQDYGYTF
-,TRBV27,-,TRBJ2-1,TGTGCCAGCAGAACTACGGGACTTCTGGGGAATGAGCAGTTCTTC,CASRTTGLLGNEQFF
-,TRBV30,-,TRBJ2-5,TGTGCCTGGAGTGTTCGGCGGTTGGAGACCCAGTACTTC,CAWSVRRLETQYF
TRBD2,TRBV27,-,TRBJ2-2,TGTGCCAGCAGCAGGCATAGCGGGAGTCTCACCGGGGAGCTGTTTTTT,CASSRHSGSLTGELFF
TRBD2,TRBV11-2,-,TRBJ2-3,TGTGCCAGCAGCACCCGACTAGCGGATACGCAGTATTTT,CASSTRLADTQYF
-,TRBV6-9,once,TRBJ2-2,TGTGCCAGCAGTCCCGTCTTGGCCCCAAACACCGGGGAGCTGTTTTTT,CASSPVLAPNTGELFF
-,TRBV5-4,-,TRBJ2-1,TGTGCCAGCAGCTTGACAGGGTCGGACGATGAGCAGTTCTTC,CASSLTGSDDEQFF
-,TRBV7-2,-,TRBJ2-3,TGTGCCAGCAGCTTAGCGCAACTATTCGCGGGGAGCACAGATACGCAGTATTTT,CASSLAQLFAGSTDTQYF
-,TRBV7-9,-,TRBJ2-1,TGTGCCAGCAGCTTAAGTGTCCTAGCGTCCTACAATGAGCAGTTCTTC,CASSLSVLASYNEQFF
-,TRBV5-6,-,TRBJ1-2,TGTGCCAGCAGCTTGGTTCAGGGATGGGGCTACACCTTC,CASSLVQGWGYTF
TRBD1,TRBV13,-,TRBJ1-2,TGTGCCAGCAGCCCCCAGGGGGCTTGGGGCTACACCTTC,CASSPQGAWGYTF
TRBD1,TRBV28,-,TRBJ1-1,TGTGCCAGCAGTGGACAGGGGCCAGCTTTCTTT,CASSGQGPAFF
TRBD2,TRBV6-5,-,TRBJ2-7,TGTGCCAGCAGTTATTCCGGGACTAGCGAATACGAGCAGTACTTC,CASSYSGTSEYEQYF
-,TRBV7-3,-,TRBJ2-2,TGTGCCAGCAGGGAGCGGAAGGACGGGGAGCTGTTTTTT,CASRERKDGELFF
TRBD1,TRBV7-2,-,TRBJ1-3,TGTGCCAGCAGCTTAGCGTTCGGGACAGGCACAAACACCATATATTTT,CASSLAFGTGTNTIYF
TRBD1,TRBV2,-,TRBJ1-5,TGTGCCAGCTCCACCTCCGGGACAGAGGGCAATCAGCCCCAGCATTTT,CASSTSGTEGNQPQHF
-,TRBV21-1,once,TRBJ2-2,TGTGCCAGCAGCAGCGATGCAGCCGGACAGGGACGGACCGGGGAGCTGTTTTTT,CASSSDAAGQGRTGELFF
TRBD2,TRBV29-1,-,TRBJ2-7,TGCAGCGTTGTCGGGGGGTTAAGCTACGAGCAGTACTTC,CSVVGGLSYEQYF
TRBD2,TRBV7-3,-,TRBJ2-3,TGTGCCAGCAGCGCGCTACTAGCGGGTACGCAGTATTTT,CASSALLAGTQYF
-,TRBV29-1,-,TRBJ2-3,TGCAGCGTTGAAGTTGGCGGTAGCAGCACAGATACGCAGTATTTT,CSVEVGGSSTDTQYF